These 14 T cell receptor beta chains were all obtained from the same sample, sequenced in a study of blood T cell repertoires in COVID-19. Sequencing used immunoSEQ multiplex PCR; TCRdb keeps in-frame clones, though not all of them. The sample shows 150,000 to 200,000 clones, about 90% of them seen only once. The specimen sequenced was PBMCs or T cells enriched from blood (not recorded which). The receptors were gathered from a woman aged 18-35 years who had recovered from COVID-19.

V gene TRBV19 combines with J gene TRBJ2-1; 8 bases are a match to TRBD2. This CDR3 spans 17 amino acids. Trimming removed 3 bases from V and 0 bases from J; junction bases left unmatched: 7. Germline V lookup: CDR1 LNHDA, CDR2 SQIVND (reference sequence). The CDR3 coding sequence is TGTGCCAGTAGTATCGTTAGCGGGATAAGCTCCTACAATGAGCAGTTCTTC. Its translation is CASSIVSGISSYNEQFF.

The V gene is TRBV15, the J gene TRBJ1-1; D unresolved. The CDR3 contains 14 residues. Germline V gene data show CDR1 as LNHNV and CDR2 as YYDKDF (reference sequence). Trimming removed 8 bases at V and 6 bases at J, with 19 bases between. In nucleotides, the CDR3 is TGTGCCACCGAGGTGGGAGGCCTACCATCTGAAGCTTTCTTT. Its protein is CATEVGGLPSEAFF.

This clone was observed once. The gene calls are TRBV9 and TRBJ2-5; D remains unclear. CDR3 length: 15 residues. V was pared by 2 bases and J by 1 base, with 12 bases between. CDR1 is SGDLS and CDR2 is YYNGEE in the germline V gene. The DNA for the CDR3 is TGTGCCAGCAGCGTTACCCTCGGCGGCCAAGAGACCCAGTACTTC. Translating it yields CASSVTLGGQETQYF.

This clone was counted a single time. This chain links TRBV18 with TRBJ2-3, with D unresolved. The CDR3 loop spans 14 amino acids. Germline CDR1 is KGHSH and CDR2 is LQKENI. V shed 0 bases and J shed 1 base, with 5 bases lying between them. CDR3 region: CASSPPSGTDTQYF. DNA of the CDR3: TGTGCCAGCTCACCACCGTCGGGCACAGATACGCAGTATTTT.

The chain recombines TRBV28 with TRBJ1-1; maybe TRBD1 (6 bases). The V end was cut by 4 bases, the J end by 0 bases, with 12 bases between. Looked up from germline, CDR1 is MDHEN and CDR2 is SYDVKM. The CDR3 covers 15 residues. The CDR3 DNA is TGTGCCAGCAGTTCCCTGGGGGCTATGAACACTGAAGCTTTCTTT. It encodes CASSSLGAMNTEAFF.

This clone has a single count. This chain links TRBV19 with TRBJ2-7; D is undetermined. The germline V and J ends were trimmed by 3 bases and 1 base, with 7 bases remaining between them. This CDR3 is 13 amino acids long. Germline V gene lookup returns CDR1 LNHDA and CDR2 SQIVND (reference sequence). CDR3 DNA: TGTGCCAGTAGTATTGGCAGGTCCTACGAGCAGTACTTC. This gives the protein CASSIGRSYEQYF. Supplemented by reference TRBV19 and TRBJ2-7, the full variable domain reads DGGITQSPKYLFRKEGQNVTLSCEQNLNHDAMYWYRQDPGQGLRLIYYSQIVNDFQKGDIAEGYSVSREKKESFPLTVTSAQKNPTAFYLCASSIGRSYEQYFGPGTRLTVT.

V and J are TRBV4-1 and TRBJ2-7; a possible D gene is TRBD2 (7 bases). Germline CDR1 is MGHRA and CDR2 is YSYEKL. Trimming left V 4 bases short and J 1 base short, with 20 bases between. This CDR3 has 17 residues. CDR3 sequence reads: CASSLRFQGGGSYEQYF. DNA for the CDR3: TGCGCCAGCAGCCTTAGATTTCAGGGAGGGGGATCCTACGAGCAGTACTTC.

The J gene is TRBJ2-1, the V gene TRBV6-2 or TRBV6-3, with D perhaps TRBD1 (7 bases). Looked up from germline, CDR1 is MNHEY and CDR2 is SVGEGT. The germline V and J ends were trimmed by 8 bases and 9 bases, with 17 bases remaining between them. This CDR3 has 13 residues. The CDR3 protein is CASGLYRGGEQFF. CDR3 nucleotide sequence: TGTGCCAGCGGCCTATACAGGGGAGGTGAGCAGTTCTTC.

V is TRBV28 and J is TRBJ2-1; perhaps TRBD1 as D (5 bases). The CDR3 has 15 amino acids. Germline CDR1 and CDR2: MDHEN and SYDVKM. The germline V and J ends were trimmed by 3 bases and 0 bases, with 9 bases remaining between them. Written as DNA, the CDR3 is TGTGCCAGCAGTTTTAGGGGAAGCTCCTACAATGAGCAGTTCTTC. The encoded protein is CASSFRGSSYNEQFF. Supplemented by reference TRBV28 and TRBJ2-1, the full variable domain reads DVKVTQSSRYLVKRTGEKVFLECVQDMDHENMFWYRQDPGLGLRLIYFSYDVKMKEKGDIPEGYSVSREKKERFSLILESASTNQTSMYLCASSFRGSSYNEQFFGPGTRLTVL.

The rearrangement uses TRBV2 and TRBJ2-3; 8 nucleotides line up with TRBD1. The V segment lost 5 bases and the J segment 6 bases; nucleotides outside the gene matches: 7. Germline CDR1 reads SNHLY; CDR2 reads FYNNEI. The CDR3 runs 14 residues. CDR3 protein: CASSSQGAIDTQYF. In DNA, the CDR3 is TGTGCCAGCAGTTCTCAGGGGGCCATTGATACGCAGTATTTT.

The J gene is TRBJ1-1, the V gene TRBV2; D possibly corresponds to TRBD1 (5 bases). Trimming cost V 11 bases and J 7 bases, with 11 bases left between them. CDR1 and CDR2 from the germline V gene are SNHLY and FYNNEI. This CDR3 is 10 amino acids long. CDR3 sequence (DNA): TGTGCCGTTCAGGGATATGAAGCTTTCTTT. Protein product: CAVQGYEAFF.

The CDR3, as DNA: TGTGCCAGTAAGCAGGGTTTAGGTGGCTACGAGCAGTACTTC. It translates to CASKQGLGGYEQYF. The chain uses TRBV19 and TRBJ2-7; tentatively, D is TRBD1 (5 bases). V lost 7 bases, J lost 3 bases, and 16 bases lay in between. This CDR3 is built from 14 residues. The germline V gene has CDR1 LNHDA and CDR2 SQIVND (reference sequence).

CDR3 sequence reads: CASSQVLGGGPYNEQFF. CDR3 nucleotide sequence: TGTGCCAGCAGCCAAGTTCTCGGCGGGGGCCCCTACAATGAGCAGTTCTTC. The chain links TRBV3-1 (or the pseudogene TRBV3-2) to TRBJ2-1; D is possibly TRBD2 (7 bases). Germline values: CDR1 LGHDT, CDR2 YNNKEL (reference sequence). V was shortened by 1 base and J by 2 bases, with 15 bases between the two germline ends. This CDR3 contains 17 residues.

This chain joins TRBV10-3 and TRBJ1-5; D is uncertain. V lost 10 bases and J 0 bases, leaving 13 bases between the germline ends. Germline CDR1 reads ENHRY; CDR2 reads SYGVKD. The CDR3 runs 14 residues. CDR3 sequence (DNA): TGTGCCACCTGGACTGGAGGTAGCAATCAGCCCCAGCATTTT. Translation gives CATWTGGSNQPQHF.